The next 9 T cell receptor beta chains were all read from a single sample in a study of blood T cell repertoires in COVID-19. Produced via immunoSEQ multiplex PCR; TCRdb's table is partial and in-frame only. Among roughly 260,000 clones listed, around 90% were seen once. The sequenced sample was peripheral blood. The source of these receptors is a woman between 50 and 59 years old who had recovered from COVID-19.

The sample holds one count of this clone. This chain links TRBV7-2 with TRBJ1-2; D remains unclear. Per the germline V gene, CDR1 is SGHTA and CDR2 is FQGNSA. The V end was cut by 0 bases, the J end by 8 bases, with 10 bases between. This CDR3 is built from 13 residues. CDR3 sequence (DNA): TGTGCCAGCAGCTTAGCCATTGCCGAGGGCTACACCTTC. Its translation: CASSLAIAEGYTF.

The chain carries TRBV30 and TRBJ1-1, with TRBD1 matching 9 bases. The CDR3 consists of 13 residues. J was trimmed by 7 bases and V by 1 base; bases with no gene match: 4. Germline assignment: CDR1 GTSNPN and CDR2 SVGIG (reference sequence). CDR3 residues: CAWSGQGDNEAFF. Here the CDR3 DNA reads TGTGCCTGGAGTGGACAGGGGGATAATGAAGCTTTCTTT.

CDR3 sequence: CASSQLAGGLPYEQYF. The CDR3 coding sequence is TGTGCCAGCAGCCAGCTAGCGGGAGGCCTCCCCTACGAGCAGTACTTC. The V gene is TRBV4-2, the J gene TRBJ2-7; 11 bases are a match to TRBD2. The V gene's germline CDR1 is LGHNA and CDR2 YNFKEQ. Trimming at V came to 3 bases and at J to 2 bases, leaving 6 bases not matched to a gene. This CDR3 is 16 amino acids long.

The chain recombines TRBV7-8 with TRBJ1-6; 9 nucleotides line up with TRBD1. Trimming took 0 bases from V and 4 from J; bases not matched to a gene: 4. The CDR3 spans 17 residues. Germline CDR1 is SGHVS and CDR2 is FQNEAQ. CDR3 coding DNA: TGTGCCAGCAGCTTAGCTCTCGGACAGGGGTATAATTCACCCCTCCACTTT. It yields the protein CASSLALGQGYNSPLHF.

The J gene is TRBJ2-5, the V gene TRBV19; 8 nucleotides line up with TRBD2. V shed 6 bases and J 2 bases; nucleotides not matched to a gene: 8. The length of the CDR3 is 15 residues. CDR1 is LNHDA and CDR2 is SQIVND in the germline V gene (reference sequence). The CDR3 coding sequence is TGTGCCAGTAGCCGGGGACTAGTCGCTCAAGAGACCCAGTACTTC. Protein: CASSRGLVAQETQYF.

The chain uses TRBV29-1 and TRBJ2-7; tentative D call: TRBD1 (5 bases). CDR3 length: 14 residues. V was trimmed by 6 bases and J by 2 bases, leaving 17 bases between them. Looked up from germline, CDR1 is SQVTM and CDR2 is ANQGSEA. CDR3 DNA: TGCAGCGTCCCCCAGGGTGCAGGTGCCTACGAGCAGTACTTC. This translates into CSVPQGAGAYEQYF.

The V gene is TRBV6-5, the J gene TRBJ1-2; 7 positions agree with TRBD1. Trimming took 0 bases from V and 0 from J; bases not matched to a gene: 1. Germline-derived CDR1 and CDR2 are MNHEY and SVGAGI. The CDR3 extends over 15 amino acids. CDR3 protein: CASSYSGTANYGYTF. DNA of the CDR3: TGTGCCAGCAGTTACTCGGGGACAGCTAACTATGGCTACACCTTC.

The rearrangement joins TRBV13 to TRBJ2-2, with no clear D. Germline-derived CDR1 and CDR2 are PRHDT and FYEKMQ (reference sequence). V gave up 1 base and J gave up 7 bases, with 4 bases separating them. The CDR3 totals 12 residues. CDR3: CASSLVSGELFF. The CDR3 DNA sequence: TGTGCCAGCAGCTTAGTGAGCGGGGAGCTGTTTTTT.

This chain joins TRBV13 and TRBJ1-2; D gene ambiguous. Germline V gene data show CDR1 as PRHDT and CDR2 as FYEKMQ (reference sequence). V lost 1 base and J lost 3, with 9 bases in between. CDR3 length equals 14 residues. This CDR3 reads CASSLVRPDYGYTF. DNA for the CDR3: TGTGCCAGCAGCTTAGTTCGCCCGGACTATGGCTACACCTTC.